This TCR beta chain was profiled in a study of cytotoxic CD8 clonotypes in ibrutinib-treated CLL. At the level of the study: Included were 11 to 12 relapsed/refractory and approximately 15 treatment-naive patients, of whom approximately 17 were IGHV unmutated. Study-level findings and limits: At progression, clonality fell back toward baseline after rising at ibrutinib response.

Trimming pared 6 bases from V and 2 bases from J, leaving 12 bases between. Germline assignment: CDR1 MNHEY and CDR2 SVGAGI. CDR3 length: 14 residues. This clone came up once. Its specificity is unknown. Genomic DNA for TCR beta libraries, approximately 2 micrograms, came from cryopreserved PBMCs. Method: immunoSEQ multiplex PCR; TCRdb's copy keeps in-frame clones and lacks some. Among more than 85,000 clones listed, about 74% were seen once. The gene calls are TRBV6-5 and TRBJ2-3; D remains unclear. Sequenced material: PBMCs, taken after 24 months of ibrutinib treatment. This clonotype was sampled from a human donor with chronic lymphocytic leukemia. In nucleotides, the CDR3 is TGTGCCAGCAGAAGGACCAGAAACACAGATACGCAGTATTTT. Its translation: CASRRTRNTDTQYF.